Below, one T cell receptor beta chain is given with its context. The data derive from a study of blood T cells in healthy people across ages. Primed by a sample-barcoded 5' primer and a J-beta primer mix, a second PCR proceeded for 7 to 11 cycles. TCRdb recomputed calls from the 5' RACE reads with MiXCR, one row per CDR3 protein. The sample lists nearly 800,000 distinct CDR3 sequences; about 56% were seen once. V was pared by 5 bases and J by 4 bases, with 20 bases between. CDR1 and CDR2 (germline): MDHEN, SYDVKM. The CDR3 is 16 residues long. The receptor's source is a middle-aged man in good health. The chain recombines TRBV28 with TRBJ2-5, with D hard to call. The sample consisted of blood. The CDR3 is CASSPPGQPYRETQYF. The CDR3 DNA sequence: TGTGCCAGCAGTCCCCCCGGCCAGCCGTACCGAGAGACCCAGTACTTC.